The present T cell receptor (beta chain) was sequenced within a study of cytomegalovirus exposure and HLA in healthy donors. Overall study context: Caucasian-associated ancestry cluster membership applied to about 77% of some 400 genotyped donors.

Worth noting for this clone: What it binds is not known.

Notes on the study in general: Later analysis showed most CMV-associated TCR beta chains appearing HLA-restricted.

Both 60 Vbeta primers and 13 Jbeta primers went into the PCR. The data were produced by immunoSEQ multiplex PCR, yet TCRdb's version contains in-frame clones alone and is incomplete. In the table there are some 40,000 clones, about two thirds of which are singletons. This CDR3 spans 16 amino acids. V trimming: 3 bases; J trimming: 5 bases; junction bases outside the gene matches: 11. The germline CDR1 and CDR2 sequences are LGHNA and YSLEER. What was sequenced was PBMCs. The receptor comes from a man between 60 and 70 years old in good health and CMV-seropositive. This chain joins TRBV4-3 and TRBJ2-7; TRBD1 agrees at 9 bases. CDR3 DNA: TGCGCCAGCAGCCAGCTCCGCGGGACAGGGTCCCACGAGCAGTACTTC. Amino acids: CASSQLRGTGSHEQYF.